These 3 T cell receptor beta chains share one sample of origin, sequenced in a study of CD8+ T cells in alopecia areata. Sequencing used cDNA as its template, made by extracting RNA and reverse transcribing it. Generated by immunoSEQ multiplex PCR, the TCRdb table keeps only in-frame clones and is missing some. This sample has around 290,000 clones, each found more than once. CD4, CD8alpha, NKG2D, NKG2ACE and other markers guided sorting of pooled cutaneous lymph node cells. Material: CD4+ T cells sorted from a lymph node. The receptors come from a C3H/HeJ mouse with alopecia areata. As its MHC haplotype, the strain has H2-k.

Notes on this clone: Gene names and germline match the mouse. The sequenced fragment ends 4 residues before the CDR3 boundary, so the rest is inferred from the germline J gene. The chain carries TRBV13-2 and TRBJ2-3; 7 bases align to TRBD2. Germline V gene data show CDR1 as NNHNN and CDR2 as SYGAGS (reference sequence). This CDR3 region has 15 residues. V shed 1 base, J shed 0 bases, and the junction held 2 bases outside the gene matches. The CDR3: CASGDRLGSAETLYF. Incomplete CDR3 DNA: TGTGCCAGCGGTGATCGACTGGGTAGTGCAGAA.

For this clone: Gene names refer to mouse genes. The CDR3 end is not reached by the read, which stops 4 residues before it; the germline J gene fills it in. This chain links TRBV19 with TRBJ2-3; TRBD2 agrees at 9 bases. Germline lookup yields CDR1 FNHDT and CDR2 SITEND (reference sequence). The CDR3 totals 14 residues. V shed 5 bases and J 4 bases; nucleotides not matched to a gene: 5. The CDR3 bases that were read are TGTGCCAGCAGCACGACTGGGGGAACAGAA. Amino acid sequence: CASSTTGGTE. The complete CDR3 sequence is CASSTTGGTETLYF.

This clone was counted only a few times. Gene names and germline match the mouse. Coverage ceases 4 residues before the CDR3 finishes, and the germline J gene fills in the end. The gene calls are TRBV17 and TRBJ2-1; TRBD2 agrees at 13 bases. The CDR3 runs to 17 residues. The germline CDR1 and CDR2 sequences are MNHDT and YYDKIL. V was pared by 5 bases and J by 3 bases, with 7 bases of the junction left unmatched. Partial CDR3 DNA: TGTGCTAGCAGTGGGACAGGGACTGGGGGGGGCTATGCT. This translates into CASSGTGTGGGYA. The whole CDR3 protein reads CASSGTGTGGGYAEQFF.